The 30 T cell receptor beta chains below were found in one sample sequenced in a study of tumor-infiltrating lymphocytes in glioblastoma multiforme. Multiple V-beta primers and a C-beta primer amplified TCRB from RNA. TCRdb passed the multiplex PCR reads through MiXCR, listing each CDR3 protein once. The repertoire includes some 32,000 distinct CDR3 sequences, about 64% of them detected once, and around 34% sits in the top ten. The sequencing sample was made of brain tumor tissue. These receptors all come from a male donor with glioblastoma.

The V and J genes are TRBV20-1 and TRBJ1-1; 9 bases agree with TRBD1. The CDR3 is made up of 13 amino acids. The germline V gene has CDR1 DFQATT and CDR2 SNEGSKA (reference sequence). CDR3 nucleotides: TGCTGTGAAGACGACAGGGGGGGAACTGAAGCTTTCTTT. It yields the protein CCEDDRGGTEAFF.

The chain is built from TRBV5-1 and TRBJ1-3; D may be TRBD1 (5 bases). Per germline, CDR1 SGHRS and CDR2 YFSETQ. The CDR3 is made up of 15 amino acids. The V and J ends lost 4 bases and 0 bases respectively, with 11 bases between them. CDR3 residues: CASSPGLYSGNTIYF. The CDR3 DNA sequence: TGCGCCAGCAGCCCGGGGCTCTACTCTGGAAACACCATATATTTT.

The V call is TRBV20-1, the J call TRBJ2-1; TRBD1 might be the D (5 bases). This CDR3 comprises 11 residues. Per germline, CDR1 DFQATT and CDR2 SNEGSKA (reference sequence). This CDR3 reads CNAEVGQGQFF. In DNA, the CDR3 is TGCAACGCTGAAGTCGGGCAGGGACAGTTCTTC.

As concerns this clonotype: The CDR3 does not end in the conserved phenylalanine or tryptophan, so this is likely a read error. The chain joins TRBV12-3 or TRBV12-4 to TRBJ2-1; 10 nucleotides agree with TRBD2. This CDR3 has 13 residues. For the CDR3, the DNA is TGTGCCGGCAGTTGGACTAGCGGAGATGAGCAGTTCTCT. Residues: CAGSWTSGDEQFS.

The CDR3 DNA sequence: TGTGCCAGCAGTTTAATTATCGGCGGGCTGGACTATGGCTACACCTTC. This sequence encodes CASSLIIGGLDYGYTF. The V gene is TRBV12-3 or TRBV12-4, the J gene TRBJ1-2; D unresolved. V was cut by 2 bases and J by 3 bases, with 16 bases left in between. The CDR3 has 16 residues.

As concerns this clonotype: A read error may explain this, as a much larger clone is one base away. The CDR3 does not end in the conserved phenylalanine or tryptophan, so this is likely a read error. V is TRBV5-1 and J is TRBJ2-7, with D unresolved. Between the trimmed V and J ends, which lost 3 bases and 1 base, there was a span of 2 bases. The CDR3 covers 11 residues. Germline V gene lookup returns CDR1 SGHRS and CDR2 YFSETQ. The CDR3 sequence is CASSYSYEQYI. CDR3 bases: TGCGCCAGCAGCTATTCCTACGAGCAGTACATC.

This clonotype was observed many times. J is TRBJ1-1 and V is TRBV10-2; the match to TRBD1 covers 9 bases. V lost 1 base and J lost 2; bases outside the gene matches: 5. CDR1 WSHSY and CDR2 SAAADI come from the germline V gene. There are 16 residues in the CDR3. CDR3 residues: CASSEWGQGGNTEAFF. CDR3 DNA sequence: TGCGCCAGCAGTGAGTGGGGACAGGGAGGAAACACTGAAGCTTTCTTT.

The V and J genes are TRBV4-1 and TRBJ2-1; perhaps TRBD2 as D (5 bases). Between the trimmed V and J ends, which lost 1 base and 5 bases, there was a span of 15 bases. Looked up from germline, CDR1 is MGHRA and CDR2 is YSYEKL. The CDR3 is 16 residues long. The CDR3 DNA sequence: TGCGCCAGCAGCCAAGGTCTGAGGGTCGGGAACAATGAGCAGTTCTTC. Translated, it gives CASSQGLRVGNNEQFF.

The chain joins TRBV18 to TRBJ1-2, with D possibly TRBD1 on 5 matching bases. Between the trimmed V and J ends, which lost 3 bases and 8 bases, there was a span of 16 bases. Germline V gene sequence: CDR1 KGHSH, CDR2 LQKENI. The CDR3 runs to 14 residues. The chain's CDR3 is CASSPDRDGKGYTF. The DNA of the CDR3 is TGTGCCAGCTCACCTGACAGAGACGGAAAAGGCTACACCTTC.

On this clonotype itself: One junction end does not reproduce the germline sequence, and a read error may be involved. The rearrangement joins TRBV11-2 to TRBJ1-1, with D perhaps TRBD1 (5 bases). This CDR3 has 16 amino acids. Germline lookup yields CDR1 SGHAT and CDR2 FQNNGV. CDR3 sequence (DNA): TGTGCCAGCAGGGCTATTCTAGGGGCTGGGAACACTGAGGCTTTCTTC. This sequence encodes CASRAILGAGNTEAFF.

This clonotype occurred a few times. One junction end does not reproduce the germline sequence, and a read error may be involved. The chain uses TRBV4-1 and TRBJ2-5; no firm D call. Germline loops: CDR1 MGHRA, CDR2 YSYEKL. There are 13 residues in the CDR3. The CDR3 loop reads CVSSQVYSLDQYF. Written as DNA, the CDR3 is TGCGTCAGCAGCCAAGTATATAGTTTGGACCAGTACTTC.

Comment on this clonotype: The final CDR3 position lacks the conserved phenylalanine or tryptophan, pointing to a likely read error. This sequence joins TRBV10-3 and TRBJ2-3; D gene ambiguous. The germline CDR1 and CDR2 sequences are ENHRY and SYGVKD. The CDR3 runs 13 residues. Trimming shortened V by 3 bases and J by 6 bases, and 10 bases separated the two germline ends. The CDR3: CAISEPGSDTQYR. CDR3 DNA: TGTGCCATCAGTGAACCGGGTTCGGATACGCAGTATCGT.

Notes on this clonotype: An end of the junction does not agree with germline; a read error may underlie this. The gene calls are TRBV29-1 and TRBJ1-2; 10 bases line up with TRBD1. The CDR3 consists of 13 residues. CDR1 is SQVTM, CDR2 ANQGSEA, per germline. The CDR3 DNA is TGCAGCGTTGAAGAGGGGACAGGGGACAAAGACGCCTTC. It translates to CSVEEGTGDKDAF.

This clonotype occurred many times. V gene TRBV5-1 combines with J gene TRBJ2-3; D is uncertain. Germline V gene lookup returns CDR1 SGHRS and CDR2 YFSETQ. The CDR3 contains 12 residues. V was shortened by 5 bases and J by 4 bases, with 8 bases between the two germline ends. The CDR3 region is CASSVHADTQYF. CDR3 DNA: TGCGCCAGCAGTGTACACGCAGATACGCAGTATTTT.

This clonotype has a count of ten or more. This chain uses TRBV10-3 with TRBJ2-1; TRBD2 matches at 7 bases. There are 16 residues in the CDR3. Trimming cost V 4 bases and J 8 bases; bases outside gene matches: 14. The germline CDR1 and CDR2 sequences are ENHRY and SYGVKD. The CDR3 protein is CAISGRAGVVVDEQFF. The CDR3 nucleotides read TGTGCCATCAGTGGAAGGGCGGGAGTTGTAGTGGATGAGCAGTTCTTC.

The chain links TRBV11-2 to TRBJ2-7; D not certain. Germline V gene sequence: CDR1 SGHAT, CDR2 FQNNGV. Trimming pared 5 bases from V and 6 bases from J, leaving 11 bases between. The length of the CDR3 is 12 residues. DNA of the CDR3: TGTGCCAGCAGCCCTGGACCTGGCGAGCAGTACTTC. It encodes CASSPGPGEQYF. The full variable domain, its missing parts supplied by reference TRBV11-2 and TRBJ2-7, is EAGVAQSPRYKIIEKRQSVAFWCNPISGHATLYWYQQILGQGPKLLIQFQNNGVVDDSQLPKDRFSAERLKGVDSTLKIQPAKLEDSAVYLCASSPGPGEQYFGPGTRLTVT.

Note on this clonotype: One end of the junction varies from germline; a read error may be responsible. The chain couples TRBV10-3 to TRBJ1-3, with D unclear. The V gene's germline CDR1 is ENHRY and CDR2 SYGVKD. CDR3 length equals 14 residues. The CDR3 bases are TGTGCCATCAGTGAGTCCGCACTGGGAAACTCCATATATTTT. Translating it yields CAISESALGNSIYF.

As concerns this clonotype: Being one base from a much bigger clone, this may be a read error. V gene TRBV28 combines with J gene TRBJ2-7; 7 bases align to TRBD1. CDR1 is MDHEN and CDR2 is SYDVKM in the germline V gene. The CDR3 totals 14 residues. CDR3 in amino acids: CAGSFVQGNDEQYF. In DNA form, the CDR3 reads TGTGCCGGCAGTTTCGTACAGGGGAATGACGAGCAGTACTTC. Together with reference TRBV28 and TRBJ2-7, the CDR3 gives the full variable domain: DVKVTQSSRYLVKRTGEKVFLECVQDMDHENMFWYRQDPGLGLRLIYFSYDVKMKEKGDIPEGYSVSREKKERFSLILESASTNQTSMYLCAGSFVQGNDEQYFGPGTRLTVT.

There are many counts of this clonotype. The gene calls are TRBV20-1 and TRBJ2-5; D gene uncertain. The germline gives CDR1 DFQATT, CDR2 SNEGSKA (reference sequence). The CDR3 spans 15 residues. Trimming left V 6 bases short and J 5 bases short, with 22 bases between. DNA of the CDR3: TGCAGTGCACCCGGGCCCCAAGGTTATCGTGAGACCCAGTACTTC. Translated, it gives CSAPGPQGYRETQYF.

This clonotype has a handful of counts. CDR3 region: CASSVTGGHSGNTIYF. DNA of the CDR3: TGTGCCAGCAGTGTTACAGGGGGCCACTCTGGAAACACCATATATTTT. This chain joins TRBV28 and TRBJ1-3; 9 positions match TRBD1. Germline V gene sequence: CDR1 MDHEN, CDR2 SYDVKM. V gave up 5 bases and J gave up 0 bases; unmatched junction bases: 5. The CDR3 covers 16 residues.

CDR3 sequence (DNA): TGTGCCAGCAGCTTGGTCGCGATAGACACGCAGTATTTT. This translates into CASSLVAIDTQYF. The chain has TRBV5-6 and TRBJ2-3; D is undetermined. Germline CDR1 SGHDT, CDR2 YYEEEE. The V end was cut by 0 bases, the J end by 9 bases, with 11 bases between. The CDR3 covers 13 residues.

The chain combines TRBV5-1 with TRBJ2-5, with a tentative D call TRBD2 (5 bases). In germline, CDR1 is SGHRS, CDR2 YFSETQ. The germline V and J ends were trimmed by 0 bases and 8 bases, with 11 bases remaining between them. This CDR3 is built from 13 residues. In nucleotides, the CDR3 is TGCGCCAGCAGCTTGGAGGACTGGGATACCCAGTACTTC. It yields the protein CASSLEDWDTQYF.

This clonotype was found many times. The chain links TRBV29-1 to TRBJ2-3; 8 nucleotides agree with TRBD1. Trimming at V came to 7 bases and at J to 5 bases, leaving 8 bases not matched to a gene. CDR3 length: 13 amino acids. Germline CDR1 and CDR2: SQVTM and ANQGSEA. The CDR3 sequence is CSGDSGGEDTQYF. As DNA, the CDR3 is TGCAGCGGGGACTCAGGGGGCGAAGATACGCAGTATTTT.

On this clonotype: Relative to the germline gene, one junction end is altered; a read error may explain this. The rearrangement uses TRBV6-2 or TRBV6-3 and TRBJ2-7; D not resolved. Germline CDR1 is MNHEY and CDR2 is SVGEGT. The length of the CDR3 is 11 residues. The CDR3 region has the DNA TGTACCAGCAGTCACGCATACGAGCAATACTTC. It is translated as CTSSHAYEQYF.

This clonotype has at least ten counts. The chain combines TRBV28 with TRBJ1-4; no definite D call. The CDR3 consists of 13 residues. Germline CDR1 reads MDHEN; CDR2 reads SYDVKM. The V end lost 8 bases, the J end lost 4 bases, and 11 bases lay between the germline ends. CDR3 coding DNA: TGTGCCAGCCTCGGAGGGAGTAATGAAAAACTGTTTTTT. Amino acid sequence: CASLGGSNEKLFF. The variable domain in full, completed from reference TRBV28 and TRBJ1-4, reads DVKVTQSSRYLVKRTGEKVFLECVQDMDHENMFWYRQDPGLGLRLIYFSYDVKMKEKGDIPEGYSVSREKKERFSLILESASTNQTSMYLCASLGGSNEKLFFGSGTQLSVL.

About this clonotype: This may come from a read error, since a much larger clone is one base off. The CDR3, as DNA: TGTGCCAGTAGTATTAGGAACTCCTACGAGCAGTACTTC. Its translation: CASSIRNSYEQYF. The chain has TRBV19 and TRBJ2-7, with no clear D. Per the germline V gene, CDR1 is LNHDA and CDR2 is SQIVND (reference sequence). This CDR3 has 13 residues. The V end lost 3 bases, the J end lost 0 bases, and 6 bases lay between the germline ends. Combining the CDR3 with reference TRBV19 and TRBJ2-7 gives the whole variable domain DGGITQSPKYLFRKEGQNVTLSCEQNLNHDAMYWYRQDPGQGLRLIYYSQIVNDFQKGDIAEGYSVSREKKESFPLTVTSAQKNPTAFYLCASSIRNSYEQYFGPGTRLTVT.

V usage is TRBV30 and J usage is TRBJ2-5, with 11 bases that match TRBD2. Germline lookup yields CDR1 GTSNPN and CDR2 SVGIG (reference sequence). With 1 base clipped from V and 1 base from J, the junction kept 2 bases outside the gene matches. The CDR3 length is 15 residues. For the CDR3, the DNA is TGTGCCTGGAGTGCAACTAGCGGGAGCCAAGAGACCCAGTACTTC. Encoded protein: CAWSATSGSQETQYF.

This clonotype was seen a single time. This sequence joins TRBV5-4 and TRBJ2-7; 9 bases fit TRBD1. The CDR3 totals 16 residues. Germline V lookup: CDR1 SGHNT, CDR2 YYREEE (reference sequence). Unmatched junction bases numbered 9, after V lost 0 bases and J lost 5 bases. CDR3 in amino acids: CASSLDFGTGFNEQYF. The CDR3 DNA follows: TGTGCCAGCAGCTTGGACTTTGGGACAGGGTTCAACGAGCAGTACTTC.

This clonotype is termed medium-sized. J is TRBJ2-1 and V is TRBV20-1; 13 nucleotides match TRBD2. Germline V gene sequence: CDR1 DFQATT, CDR2 SNEGSKA (reference sequence). With V trimmed by 3 bases and J by 2 bases, 4 bases remained unmatched. The CDR3 has 16 residues. CDR3 DNA: TGCAGTGCTAGTAGACTAGCGGGAGGAACCTACAATGAGCAGTTCTTC. This sequence encodes CSASRLAGGTYNEQFF.

This clonotype was seen a few times. The CDR3 ends on some other residue instead of the conserved phenylalanine or tryptophan, so this is likely a read error. CDR3 DNA: TGCGCCAGCAGTTTGTTAGACTCTGGGGCCAACGTCCTGACTCTC. The encoded protein is CASSLLDSGANVLTL. The chain joins TRBV5-1 to TRBJ2-6; no definite D call. Deletions cut 5 bases from V and 0 bases from J, with 9 bases between. This CDR3 comprises 15 residues. The germline V gene has CDR1 SGHRS and CDR2 YFSETQ.